This T cell receptor (beta chain) was identified in a study of blood T cell repertoires in COVID-19. The CDR3 runs 13 residues. CDR1 SEHNR and CDR2 FQNEAQ come from the germline V gene (reference sequence). The ends lost 7 bases at V and 5 bases at J; junction bases unmatched: 5. Methods used by the authors: Estimation of nucleated cell counts relied on the amplification of reference gene primers. This table comes from immunoSEQ multiplex PCR, and its TCRdb copy is limited to in-frame clones, with some not included. Clone size and V and J calls were adopted from that table, with D and trimming inferred from the DNA. The repertoire holds some 320,000 clones, with around 85% as singletons.

This sequence originates from a human donor in a cohort sampled during active COVID-19. The sequencing input was peripheral blood. The chain is built from TRBV7-9 and TRBJ2-4, with 7 bases aligning to TRBD2. For the CDR3, the DNA is TGTGCCAGCACCTTTAGCGGGCAAAACATTCAGTACTTC. This sequence encodes CASTFSGQNIQYF.